The sequence of this TCR beta chain was determined in a study of blood T cells in healthy people across ages. On the study more broadly: About one barcoded beta molecule was captured per two T cells (by template switching). Overall study results and limits: More naive CD4+ cells and higher diversity marked long-lived donors relative to aged donors. The donors' CMV status was not determined, possibly confounding changes in expanded clonotypes.

With each sample, at least 6 micrograms of total RNA were extracted. Primers used in a second PCR of about 6 to 11 cycles were a sample-barcoded 5' primer and a J-beta primer mix. TCRdb re-derived calls from the 5' RACE reads in MiXCR, one entry per CDR3 protein. The table has over 950,000 distinct CDR3 sequences, just over 50% seen once. Germline CDR1 MNHEY, CDR2 SMNVEV (reference sequence). V lost 11 bases, J lost 4 bases, and 8 bases stayed unmatched. The CDR3 totals 12 residues. This clonotype was picked up a small number of times. Antigen unknown. The clonotype was recovered from a woman aged 60-70 years in good health. Sequenced material: blood. The chain uses TRBV27 and TRBJ2-7; TRBD1 matches at 7 bases. CDR3 DNA: TGTGCCGCCGGGACAGCCGAATACGAGCAGTACTTC. It yields the protein CAAGTAEYEQYF.